This TCR beta chain was profiled in a study of cytomegalovirus exposure and HLA in healthy donors. The PCR ran on 60 Vbeta and 13 Jbeta primers. TCRdb's copy holds only in-frame clones and misses some; the assay was immunoSEQ multiplex PCR. The data contain about 120,000 clones, 65% to 85% of them singletons. Study-wide points: In a later analysis, productive TCRs from donors in an Asian-associated ancestry cluster reportedly carried fewer N-insertions than the cohort mean.

This CDR3 contains 16 residues. CDR1 is LNHDA, CDR2 SQIVND, per germline (reference sequence). V was pared by 3 bases and J by 0 bases, with 12 bases between. Regarding this clone: Its antigen is unknown.

This rearrangement joins TRBV19 to TRBJ1-5; weak D call: TRBD1 (6 bases). Sequencing was done on a sample of PBMCs. This sequence was found in a man in his forties or fifties in good health and CMV-seropositive. The CDR3 reads CASSMGAAYSNQPQHF. CDR3 bases: TGTGCCAGTAGTATGGGGGCAGCTTATAGCAATCAGCCCCAGCATTTT.